The 32 T cell receptor beta chains presented below share a single source sample, sequenced in a study of cytomegalovirus exposure and HLA in healthy donors (dated by TCRdb to 2017 to 2019). Library construction relied on the immunoSEQ multiplex PCR assay. The multiplex PCR relied on a mix of 60 forward primers for TCR Vbeta segments and 13 reverse primers for TCR Jbeta segments. This is the immuneACCESS table as TCRdb keeps it, with only in-frame sequences that have V and J called. A part of the clones is gone; compared with another copy, unresolved V genes explain less than half, and the rest is unexplained. The sample data list some 160,000 clones, and around 73% of these were observed just once. The biggest ten clones account for approximately 1.5% of the sample. The material sequenced was PBMCs. These receptors came from a male donor in good health and CMV-seronegative.

This chain joins TRBV13 and TRBJ2-3; 7 nucleotides agree with TRBD2. The CDR3 consists of 13 residues. V was pared by 6 bases and J by 2 bases, with 2 bases of the junction left unmatched. The V gene's germline CDR1 is PRHDT and CDR2 FYEKMQ (reference sequence). CDR3 coding DNA: TGTGCCAGCAGGCTAGCGGCCACAGATACGCAGTATTTT. It translates to CASRLAATDTQYF.

The CDR3 loop reads CASSQGTGAEAFF. Written as DNA, the CDR3 is TGTGCCAGCAGCCAGGGGACAGGGGCTGAAGCTTTCTTT. V gene TRBV4-2 combines with J gene TRBJ1-1, with 10 bases that match TRBD1. CDR3 length: 13 amino acids. From germline, CDR1 is LGHNA and CDR2 YNFKEQ. The V and J ends lost 3 bases and 6 bases, in that order; junction bases with no gene match: 1.

The J gene is TRBJ2-3, the V gene TRBV28, with 11 bases identical to TRBD2. Germline CDR1 is MDHEN and CDR2 is SYDVKM. The CDR3 has 16 residues. Trimming removed 5 bases from V and 0 bases from J; junction bases left unmatched: 4. The DNA for the CDR3 is TGTGCCAGCAGTCAACGACTAGCGGGAAGCACAGATACGCAGTATTTT. It codes for CASSQRLAGSTDTQYF.

In DNA form, the CDR3 reads TGTGCCAGCAGCGACAAAGACAGGGGTTCTGAAGCTTTCTTT. Its protein product is CASSDKDRGSEAFF. This chain links TRBV7-8 with TRBJ1-1; 8 bases are a match to TRBD1. Germline V lookup: CDR1 SGHVS, CDR2 FQNEAQ. CDR3 length: 14 amino acids. V shed 5 bases, J shed 6 bases, and the junction held 8 bases outside the gene matches.

This clone was counted between two and nine times. The CDR3 DNA reads TGTGCCAGCAGCCCCGGGAGCAGCACAGATACGCAGTATTTT. Translating it yields CASSPGSSTDTQYF. The genes are TRBV9 and TRBJ2-3, with a possible D match to TRBD2 (6 bases). Germline V gene data show CDR1 as SGDLS and CDR2 as YYNGEE. This CDR3 is built from 14 residues. Trimming removed 4 bases at V and 0 bases at J, with 9 bases between.

This chain links TRBV9 with TRBJ2-7; 11 bases align to TRBD2. This CDR3 contains 17 residues. The germline CDR1 and CDR2 sequences are SGDLS and YYNGEE. The V gene end was trimmed by 0 bases and the J gene end by 4 bases; junction bases not matched to a gene: 9. The CDR3 DNA reads TGTGCCAGCAGCGTAGGCGCGACTAGCGGGATGAGATACGAGCAGTACTTC. Its protein product is CASSVGATSGMRYEQYF.

V is TRBV5-1 and J is TRBJ1-1; TRBD1 agrees at 8 bases. CDR1 is SGHRS and CDR2 is YFSETQ in the germline V gene. The CDR3 length is 14 residues. V lost 4 bases and J lost 4; bases outside the gene matches: 6. CDR3 sequence: CASSSTGGSTEAFF. Here the CDR3 DNA reads TGCGCCAGCAGCAGCACAGGGGGAAGCACTGAAGCTTTCTTT.

V and J are TRBV4-3 and TRBJ2-1; no clear D. The CDR3 length is 13 residues. Germline assignment: CDR1 LGHNA and CDR2 YSLEER. The ends were cut back, 0 bases at V and 10 bases at J, with 10 bases in the middle. CDR3 in amino acids: CASSQDEKREQFF. CDR3 coding DNA: TGCGCCAGCAGCCAAGATGAGAAACGGGAGCAGTTCTTC.

This chain uses TRBV7-2 with TRBJ1-5; tentative D call: TRBD1 (5 bases). The CDR3 spans 14 residues. V dropped 4 bases and J dropped 7 bases, with 14 bases sitting between them. CDR1 and CDR2 (germline): SGHTA, FQGNSA. As DNA, the CDR3 is TGTGCCAGCAGCTCCCTCGGGGGGATGCAGCCCCAGCATTTT. It codes for CASSSLGGMQPQHF.

The chain recombines TRBV30 with TRBJ1-4; 7 nucleotides align to TRBD1. This CDR3 is 14 amino acids long. V lost 3 bases and J lost 7; bases outside the gene matches: 8. Germline V gives CDR1 GTSNPN, CDR2 SVGIG (reference sequence). This CDR3 is CAWRRQGGLEKLFF. The CDR3 DNA is TGTGCCTGGAGGAGACAGGGTGGTCTTGAAAAACTGTTTTTT.

The genes are TRBV28 and TRBJ2-2, with 7 bases that match TRBD2. Per the germline V gene, CDR1 is MDHEN and CDR2 is SYDVKM. CDR3 size: 15 residues. V lost 2 bases to trimming and J lost 6 bases; unmatched junction nucleotides: 6. This CDR3 is CASSLNSGGSGELFF. Written as DNA, the CDR3 is TGTGCCAGCAGTTTAAATTCGGGGGGTTCCGGGGAGCTGTTTTTT.

This clone was observed a single time. This chain joins TRBV5-1 and TRBJ2-7; D is possibly TRBD1 (6 bases). The V end lost 0 bases, the J end lost 7 bases, and 11 bases lay between the germline ends. Germline lookup yields CDR1 SGHRS and CDR2 YFSETQ. The CDR3 contains 13 residues. CDR3 sequence (DNA): TGCGCCAGCAGCTTGGACAGGGTTAATGAGCAGTACTTC. It yields the protein CASSLDRVNEQYF.

This clone was picked up a small number of times. The genes are TRBV7-2 and TRBJ1-2; TRBD1 aligns across 9 bases. J was trimmed by 8 bases and V by 5 bases; bases with no gene match: 9. CDR1 is SGHTA and CDR2 is FQGNSA in the germline V gene. The CDR3 is made up of 14 amino acids. CDR3 in amino acids: CASSPDRGIGGYTF. CDR3 nucleotides: TGTGCCAGCAGCCCGGACAGGGGCATCGGGGGCTACACCTTC.

The rearrangement uses TRBV30 and TRBJ2-3; 7 nucleotides match TRBD2. CDR3 size: 16 residues. CDR1 GTSNPN and CDR2 SVGIG come from the germline V gene (reference sequence). V lost 4 bases and J lost 1; bases outside the gene matches: 11. CDR3 DNA: TGTGCCTGGACGCTCGGGGGGAGCGGCCGCACAGATACGCAGTATTTT. This translates into CAWTLGGSGRTDTQYF.

V is TRBV11-3 and J is TRBJ2-3, with 7 bases matching TRBD1. J gave up 2 bases and V 3 bases, and 5 bases lay outside the gene matches. Germline V lookup: CDR1 SGHNT, CDR2 YENEEA. The CDR3 totals 15 residues. CDR3 residues: CASSLGTEFTDTQYF. The CDR3 coding sequence is TGTGCCAGCAGCTTGGGGACAGAGTTCACAGATACGCAGTATTTT. Supplemented by reference TRBV11-3 and TRBJ2-3, the full variable domain reads EAGVVQSPRYKIIEKKQPVAFWCNPISGHNTLYWYLQNLGQGPELLIRYENEEAVDDSQLPKDRFSAERLKGVDSTLKIQPAELGDSAVYLCASSLGTEFTDTQYFGPGTRLTVL.

This clone was seen a handful of times. V gene TRBV30 combines with J gene TRBJ2-4; 7 bases line up with TRBD1. J was trimmed by 5 bases and V by 5 bases; bases with no gene match: 3. Per the germline V gene, CDR1 is GTSNPN and CDR2 is SVGIG (reference sequence). The CDR3 sequence is 12 residues long. The CDR3 DNA follows: TGTGCCTGGGGGGACAGCCAAAACATTCAGTACTTC. This encodes CAWGDSQNIQYF. The full variable domain, rest sourced from reference TRBV30 and TRBJ2-4, is SQTIHQWPATLVQPVGSPLSLECTVEGTSNPNLYWYRQAAGRGLQLLFYSVGIGQISSEVPQNLSASRPQDRQFILSSKKLLLSDSGFYLCAWGDSQNIQYFGAGTRLSVL.

CDR3: CASSLPGLAAYEQYF. CDR3 sequence (DNA): TGTGCCAGCAGCTTACCGGGACTAGCGGCCTACGAGCAGTACTTC. This chain links TRBV7-2 with TRBJ2-7; TRBD2 agrees at 11 bases. Germline CDR1 is SGHTA and CDR2 is FQGNSA. Trimming took 2 bases from V and 2 from J; bases not matched to a gene: 2. This CDR3 has 15 residues. The full variable domain, rest sourced from reference TRBV7-2 and TRBJ2-7, is GAGVSQSPSNKVTEKGKDVELRCDPISGHTALYWYRQSLGQGLEFLIYFQGNSAPDKSGLPSDRFSAERTGGSVSTLTIQRTQQEDSAVYLCASSLPGLAAYEQYFGPGTRLTVT.

The CDR3, as DNA: TGTGCCAGCAGCTTTGATTTACAGGGCCCCTACGAGCAGTACTTC. Encoded protein: CASSFDLQGPYEQYF. The V and J genes are TRBV12-1 and TRBJ2-7; the tabulated D call, TRBD1, remains unverified against the DNA. TRBV12-1 is recorded as a pseudogene. The CDR3 runs 15 residues.

This sequence joins TRBV5-1 and TRBJ2-2; TRBD1 is a possible D gene (7 bases). The CDR3 is made up of 14 amino acids. Trimming left V 2 bases short and J 7 bases short, with 12 bases between. Germline values: CDR1 SGHRS, CDR2 YFSETQ. As DNA, the CDR3 is TGCGCCAGCAGCTTAGGACAGGAGGGCGGGGAGCTGTTTTTT. Protein: CASSLGQEGGELFF.

The chain is built from TRBV4-1 and TRBJ2-7; D possibly corresponds to TRBD2 (6 bases). The V end was cut by 4 bases, the J end by 1 base, with 8 bases between. Germline V lookup: CDR1 MGHRA, CDR2 YSYEKL. CDR3 length equals 13 residues. CDR3 nucleotide sequence: TGCGCCAGCAGCCCCCGGGAGTCCTACGAGCAGTACTTC. Translating it yields CASSPRESYEQYF.

The chain has TRBV5-1 and TRBJ2-5, with 11 nucleotides matching TRBD1. Unmatched junction bases numbered 5, after V lost 3 bases and J lost 4 bases. The CDR3 is 15 residues long. Germline-derived CDR1 and CDR2 are SGHRS and YFSETQ. The chain's CDR3 is CASSWGGTGGETQYF. CDR3 coding DNA: TGCGCCAGCAGCTGGGGCGGGACAGGGGGAGAGACCCAGTACTTC.

This chain connects TRBV7-2 to TRBJ2-7; 8 bases match TRBD1. Germline V gene sequence: CDR1 SGHTA, CDR2 FQGNSA. The V segment lost 6 bases and the J segment 5 bases; nucleotides outside the gene matches: 9. The CDR3 has 14 amino acids. CDR3 residues: CASSPTGAFHEQYF. CDR3 in DNA: TGTGCCAGCAGTCCGACAGGGGCTTTCCACGAGCAGTACTTC.

This clone occurred a few times. This chain connects TRBV6-1 to TRBJ1-1; D gene ambiguous. The ends were cut back, 5 bases at V and 4 bases at J, with 17 bases in the middle. Looked up from germline, CDR1 is MNHNS and CDR2 is SASEGT. CDR3 length equals 15 residues. CDR3 in DNA: TGTGCCAGCAGTTGGTCCGGGTCTAGCCCCACTGAAGCTTTCTTT. The encoded protein is CASSWSGSSPTEAFF.

This clone has just one count. This chain joins TRBV5-1 and TRBJ2-5; 7 nucleotides line up with TRBD1. With 4 bases clipped from V and 1 base from J, the junction kept 4 bases outside the gene matches. This CDR3 is built from 14 residues. From germline, CDR1 is SGHRS and CDR2 YFSETQ. The CDR3 spells CASSPGTAQETQYF. DNA for the CDR3: TGCGCCAGCAGCCCCGGGACAGCCCAAGAGACCCAGTACTTC.

The V gene is TRBV11-2, the J gene TRBJ1-1; the D gene is possibly TRBD1 (6 bases). There are 14 residues in the CDR3. CDR1 is SGHAT, CDR2 FQNNGV, per germline. The V and J ends lost 5 bases and 1 base respectively, with 11 bases between them. The CDR3 is CASSPRTANTEAFF. CDR3 DNA sequence: TGTGCCAGCAGCCCACGGACAGCGAACACTGAAGCTTTCTTT.

The rearrangement links TRBV6-1 to TRBJ2-3; TRBD2 matches 11 bases. Germline values: CDR1 MNHNS, CDR2 SASEGT. The V gene end was trimmed by 2 bases and the J gene end by 5 bases; junction bases not matched to a gene: 0. The CDR3 sequence is 14 residues long. The CDR3 sequence is CASSELAGGDTQYF. The DNA of the CDR3 is TGTGCCAGCAGTGAACTAGCGGGAGGAGATACGCAGTATTTT.

The chain is built from TRBV27 and TRBJ1-6, with 8 bases identical to TRBD1. V dropped 3 bases and J dropped 7; count of bases not matched to a gene: 2. The length of the CDR3 is 14 residues. The germline V gene encodes CDR1 MNHEY and CDR2 SMNVEV (reference sequence). CDR3 sequence reads: CASSFRTGNSPLHF. The CDR3 DNA reads as TGTGCCAGCAGTTTCCGGACAGGGAATTCACCCCTCCACTTT.

CDR3 DNA sequence: TGTGCCAGCTCACCCTCGACAGGGGTCTATGGCTACACCTTC. This codes for CASSPSTGVYGYTF. J is TRBJ1-2 and V is TRBV18, with 8 bases lining up with TRBD1. The CDR3 contains 14 residues. V shed 3 bases, J shed 4 bases, and the junction held 4 bases outside the gene matches. Germline V CDR1 and CDR2: KGHSH, LQKENI.

V is TRBV28 and J is TRBJ1-4, with D unresolved. Trimming removed 4 bases at V and 8 bases at J, with 17 bases between. The CDR3 runs 15 residues. Germline V gene data show CDR1 as MDHEN and CDR2 as SYDVKM. The CDR3 here is CASSSNIGLREKLFF. CDR3 DNA sequence: TGTGCCAGCAGTTCGAACATCGGGTTAAGGGAAAAACTGTTTTTT.

The chain uses TRBV7-2 and TRBJ2-1; TRBD2 agrees at 8 bases. V dropped 4 bases and J dropped 8; count of bases not matched to a gene: 10. This CDR3 is built from 15 residues. In germline, CDR1 is SGHTA, CDR2 FQGNSA. CDR3 sequence: CASSYSGTRFDEQFF. For the CDR3, the DNA is TGTGCCAGCAGCTATTCCGGGACTAGATTTGATGAGCAGTTCTTC. Combining the CDR3 with reference TRBV7-2 and TRBJ2-1 gives the whole variable domain GAGVSQSPSNKVTEKGKDVELRCDPISGHTALYWYRQSLGQGLEFLIYFQGNSAPDKSGLPSDRFSAERTGGSVSTLTIQRTQQEDSAVYLCASSYSGTRFDEQFFGPGTRLTVL.

This rearrangement joins TRBV19 to TRBJ1-5; weak D call: TRBD1 (5 bases). V lost 7 bases, J lost 4 bases, and 17 bases lay in between. The CDR3 runs 15 residues. CDR1 is LNHDA, CDR2 SQIVND, per germline (reference sequence). DNA of the CDR3: TGTGCCAGTACCGCGGGGCAGCCGGGGAATCAGCCCCAGCATTTT. It translates to CASTAGQPGNQPQHF.

V gene TRBV5-1 combines with J gene TRBJ2-2, with TRBD1 matching over 7 bases. With V trimmed by 2 bases and J by 6 bases, 1 base remained unmatched. Germline assignment: CDR1 SGHRS and CDR2 YFSETQ. CDR3 size: 13 residues. The DNA for the CDR3 is TGCGCCAGCAGCTTACAGGGGCCCGGGGAGCTGTTTTTT. Its translation: CASSLQGPGELFF. Combining the CDR3 with reference TRBV5-1 and TRBJ2-2 gives the whole variable domain KAGVTQTPRYLIKTRGQQVTLSCSPISGHRSVSWYQQTPGQGLQFLFEYFSETQRNKGNFPGRFSGRQFSNSRSEMNVSTLELGDSALYLCASSLQGPGELFFGEGSRLTVL.